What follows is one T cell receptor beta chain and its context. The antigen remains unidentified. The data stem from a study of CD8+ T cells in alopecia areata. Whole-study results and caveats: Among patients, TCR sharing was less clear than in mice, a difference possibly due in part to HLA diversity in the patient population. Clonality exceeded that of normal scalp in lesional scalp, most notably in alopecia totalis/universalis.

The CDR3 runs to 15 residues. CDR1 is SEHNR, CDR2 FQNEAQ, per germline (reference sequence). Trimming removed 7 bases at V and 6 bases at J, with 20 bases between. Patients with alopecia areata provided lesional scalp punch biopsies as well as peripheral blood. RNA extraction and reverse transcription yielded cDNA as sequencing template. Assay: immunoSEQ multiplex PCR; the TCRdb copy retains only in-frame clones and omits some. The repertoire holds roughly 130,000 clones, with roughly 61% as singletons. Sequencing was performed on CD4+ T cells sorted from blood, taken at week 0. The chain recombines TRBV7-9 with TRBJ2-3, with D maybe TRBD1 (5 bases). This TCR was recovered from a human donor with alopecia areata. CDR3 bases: TGTGCCAGCATCTCAGAGAGGTGGACAACCGATACGCAGTATTTT. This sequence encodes CASISERWTTDTQYF.